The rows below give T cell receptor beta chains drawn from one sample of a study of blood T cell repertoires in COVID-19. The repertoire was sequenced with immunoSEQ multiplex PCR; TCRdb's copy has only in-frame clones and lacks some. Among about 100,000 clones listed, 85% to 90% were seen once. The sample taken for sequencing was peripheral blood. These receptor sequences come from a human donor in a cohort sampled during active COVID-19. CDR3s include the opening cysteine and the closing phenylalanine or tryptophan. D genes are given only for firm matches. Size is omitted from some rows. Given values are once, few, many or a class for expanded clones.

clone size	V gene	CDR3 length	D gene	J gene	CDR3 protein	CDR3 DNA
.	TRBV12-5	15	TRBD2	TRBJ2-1	CASGPESGRAREQFF	TGTGCTAGTGGTCCAGAGAGCGGGAGGGCCCGAGAGCAGTTCTTC
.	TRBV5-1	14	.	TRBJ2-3	CASSSGTPRDTQYF	TGCGCCAGCAGCTCAGGGACACCCCGCGATACGCAGTATTTT
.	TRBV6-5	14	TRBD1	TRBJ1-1	CASTRTGGYTEAFF	TGTGCCAGCACCAGGACAGGCGGGTACACTGAAGCTTTCTTT
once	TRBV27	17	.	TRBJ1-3	CASSRQGVGLSGNTIYF	TGTGCCAGCAGCCGACAAGGGGTTGGATTAAGTGGAAACACCATATATTTT
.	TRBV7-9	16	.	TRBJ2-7	CASSPQGGLVSYEQYF	TGTGCCAGCAGCCCCCAGGGGGGACTAGTATCCTACGAGCAGTACTTC
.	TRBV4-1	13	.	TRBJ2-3	CASSQVPTDTQYF	TGCGCCAGCAGCCAAGTTCCGACAGATACGCAGTATTTT
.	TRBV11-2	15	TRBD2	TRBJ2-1	CASSLVPSGSNEQFF	TGTGCCAGCAGCTTAGTTCCTAGCGGGAGCAATGAGCAGTTCTTC
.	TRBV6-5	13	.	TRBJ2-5	CASSYSRKETQYF	TGTGCCAGCAGTTACTCCAGGAAAGAGACCCAGTACTTC
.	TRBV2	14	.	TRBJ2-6	CASSFSSGANVLTF	TGTGCCAGCAGTTTCTCCTCTGGGGCCAACGTCCTGACTTTC
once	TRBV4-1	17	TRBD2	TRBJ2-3	CASSQEFQAGGADTQYF	TGCGCCAGCAGCCAAGAATTTCAAGCGGGGGGCGCAGATACGCAGTATTTT
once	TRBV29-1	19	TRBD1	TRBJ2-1	CSVEVRPRQGQNTYNEQFF	TGCAGCGTTGAAGTAAGACCCCGACAGGGGCAAAACACCTACAATGAGCAGTTCTTC
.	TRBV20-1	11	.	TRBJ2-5	CSASGDSSQYF	TGCAGTGCTAGCGGTGACTCCTCCCAGTACTTC
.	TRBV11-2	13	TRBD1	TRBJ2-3	CASSGDRADTQYF	TGTGCCAGCAGCGGGGACAGGGCAGATACGCAGTATTTT
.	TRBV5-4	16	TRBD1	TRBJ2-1	CASSLGGQGIFNEQFF	TGTGCCAGCAGCTTGGGGGGACAGGGTATTTTCAATGAGCAGTTCTTC
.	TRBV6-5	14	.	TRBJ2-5	CASSYSAASETQYF	TGTGCCAGCAGTTACTCGGCAGCGTCGGAGACCCAGTACTTC
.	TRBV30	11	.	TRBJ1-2	CAWSLAYGYTF	TGTGCCTGGAGCCTGGCCTATGGCTACACCTTC
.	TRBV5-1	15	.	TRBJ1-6	CASSPGQIAGSPLHF	TGCGCCAGCAGCCCCGGACAGATCGCGGGTTCACCCCTCCACTTT
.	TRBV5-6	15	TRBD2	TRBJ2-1	CASSWGGDGYNEQFF	TGTGCCAGCAGCTGGGGGGGAGACGGCTACAATGAGCAGTTCTTC
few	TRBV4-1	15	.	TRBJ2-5	CASSQKAGQAGTQYF	TGCGCCAGCAGCCAAAAAGCGGGACAGGCTGGGACCCAGTACTTC
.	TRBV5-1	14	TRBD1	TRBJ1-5	CASSTGTANQPQHF	TGCGCCAGCTCAACCGGGACAGCAAATCAGCCCCAGCATTTT
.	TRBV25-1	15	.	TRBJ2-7	CASKPSWAALGEQYF	TGTGCCAGCAAACCCTCCTGGGCGGCACTAGGGGAGCAGTACTTC
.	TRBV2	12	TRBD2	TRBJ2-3	CASKGLAAIQYF	TGTGCCAGCAAGGGACTAGCGGCGATACAGTATTTT
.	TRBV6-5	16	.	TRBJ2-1	CASSSNLAYPTYEQFF	TGTGCCAGCAGTTCGAATCTAGCGTATCCTACATATGAGCAGTTCTTC
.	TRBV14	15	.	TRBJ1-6	CASSQGAADLLPLHF	TGTGCCAGCAGCCAAGGGGCAGCGGATCTTTTACCCCTCCACTTT
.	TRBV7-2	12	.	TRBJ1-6	CATGVPNSPLHF	TGTGCCACGGGGGTACCGAATTCACCCCTCCACTTT
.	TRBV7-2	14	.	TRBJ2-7	CASSLQRAGYEQYF	TGTGCCAGCAGCTTACAGCGGGCAGGGTACGAGCAGTACTTC
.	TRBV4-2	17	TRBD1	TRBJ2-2	CASSRRQGGVNTGELFF	TGTGCCAGCAGCCGCCGACAGGGGGGGGTGAACACCGGGGAGCTGTTTTTT
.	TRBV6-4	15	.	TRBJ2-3	CASSDSSGHGDTQYF	TGTGCCAGCAGTGACTCTAGCGGTCATGGGGATACGCAGTATTTT
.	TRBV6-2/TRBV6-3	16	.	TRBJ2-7	CASSYSSILQGYEQYF	TGTGCCAGCAGTTACTCCTCAATCCTACAGGGTTACGAGCAGTACTTC
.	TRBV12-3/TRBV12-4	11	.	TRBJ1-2	CASRARGVITF	TGTGCCAGCAGGGCCCGGGGGGTAATCACCTTC
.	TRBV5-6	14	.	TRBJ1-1	CASSPDSRNTEAFF	TGTGCCAGCAGCCCGGACAGCCGGAACACTGAAGCTTTCTTT
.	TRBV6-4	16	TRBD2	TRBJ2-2	CASSGVAGANTGELFF	TGTGCCAGCAGTGGGGTAGCGGGGGCGAACACCGGGGAGCTGTTTTTT
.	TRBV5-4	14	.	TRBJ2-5	CASSLGSTVETQYF	TGTGCCAGCAGCTTGGGTAGTACGGTTGAGACCCAGTACTTC
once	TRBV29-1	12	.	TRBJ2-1	CSVEGGGNEQFF	TGCAGCGTTGAGGGTGGGGGGAATGAGCAGTTCTTC
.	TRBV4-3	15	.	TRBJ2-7	CASSQDRGLSYEQYF	TGCGCCAGCAGCCAAGACCGGGGTCTGTCCTACGAGCAGTACTTC
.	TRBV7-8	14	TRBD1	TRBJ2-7	CASRPDRGSYEQYF	TGTGCCAGCCGGCCGGACAGGGGCTCCTACGAGCAGTACTTC
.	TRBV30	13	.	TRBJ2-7	CAWTSYSSYEQYF	TGTGCCTGGACTTCCTATAGCTCCTACGAGCAGTACTTC
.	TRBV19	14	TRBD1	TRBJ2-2	CASSMWDSTGELFF	TGTGCCAGTAGTATGTGGGACAGCACCGGGGAGCTGTTTTTT
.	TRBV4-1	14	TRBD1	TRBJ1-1	CASSQGSGGSVAFF	TGCGCCAGCAGCCAAGGATCAGGGGGAAGCGTGGCTTTCTTT
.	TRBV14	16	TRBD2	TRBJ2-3	CASSQLSGGGTDTQYF	TGTGCCAGCAGCCAACTTAGCGGGGGGGGCACAGATACGCAGTATTTT
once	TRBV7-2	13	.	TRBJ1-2	CASSPTGFYGYTF	TGTGCCAGCAGCCCCACAGGGTTCTATGGCTACACCTTC
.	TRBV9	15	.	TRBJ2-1	CASSVEDSSYNEQFF	TGTGCCAGCAGCGTAGAGGACAGCTCCTACAATGAGCAGTTCTTC
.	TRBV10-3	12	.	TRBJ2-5	CAISGSRETQYF	TGTGCCATCAGTGGGTCCAGAGAGACCCAGTACTTC
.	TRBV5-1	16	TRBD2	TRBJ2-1	CASSPPGGTSYNEQFF	TGCGCCAGCAGCCCACCCGGGGGGACCTCCTACAATGAGCAGTTCTTC
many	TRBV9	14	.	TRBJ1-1	CASSVVGGNTEAFF	TGTGCCAGCAGCGTAGTCGGTGGGAACACTGAAGCTTTCTTT
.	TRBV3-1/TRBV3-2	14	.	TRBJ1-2	CASSPEPDNYGYTF	TGTGCCAGCAGCCCCGAACCAGATAACTATGGCTACACCTTC
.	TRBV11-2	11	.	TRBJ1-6	CASSSNSPLHF	TGTGCCAGCAGCTCAAATTCACCCCTCCACTTT
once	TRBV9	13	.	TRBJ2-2	CASSQGGTGELFF	TGTGCCAGCAGCCAAGGGGGCACCGGGGAGCTGTTTTTT
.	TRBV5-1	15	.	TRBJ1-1	CASSLGSTRDTEAFF	TGCGCCAGCAGCTTGGGTTCCACCAGGGACACTGAAGCTTTCTTT
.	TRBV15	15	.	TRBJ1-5	CATSREEGGHQPQHF	TGTGCCACCAGCAGAGAGGAGGGGGGGCATCAGCCCCAGCATTTT
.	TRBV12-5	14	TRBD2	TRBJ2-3	CASGTGTSEDTQYF	TGTGCTAGTGGCACCGGGACTAGCGAAGATACGCAGTATTTT
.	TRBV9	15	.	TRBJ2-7	CASSVGRGAGYEQYF	TGTGCCAGCAGCGTAGGACGGGGGGCGGGGTACGAGCAGTACTTC
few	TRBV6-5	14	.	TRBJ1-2	CASSKLDSFYGYTF	TGTGCCAGCAGTAAGCTGGACAGTTTTTATGGCTACACCTTC
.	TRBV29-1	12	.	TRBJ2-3	CSVHGGTDTQYF	TGCAGCGTTCACGGGGGCACAGATACGCAGTATTTT